The clone carrying this TCR beta chain was seen once. The data are from a study of blood T cell repertoires in COVID-19. Study in general: T cells, B-cell-depleted T cells, or PBMCs provided the cDNA or gDNA that served as material.

The method was immunoSEQ multiplex PCR; TCRdb's version includes in-frame clones alone and lacks a portion of them. The table includes more than 70,000 clones, around four fifths detected once. This CDR3 comprises 15 residues. The germline V gene has CDR1 SGHRS and CDR2 YFSETQ. Deletions cut 0 bases from V and 4 bases from J, with 13 bases between. This receptor was identified in a human donor in a cohort sampled during active COVID-19. The chain uses TRBV5-1 and TRBJ1-2; D may be TRBD1 (6 bases). Sequencing was done on a sample of peripheral blood. CDR3 nucleotide sequence: TGCGCCAGCAGCTTGGAACAGGGAGTATCCTATGGCTACACCTTC. It specifies CASSLEQGVSYGYTF.